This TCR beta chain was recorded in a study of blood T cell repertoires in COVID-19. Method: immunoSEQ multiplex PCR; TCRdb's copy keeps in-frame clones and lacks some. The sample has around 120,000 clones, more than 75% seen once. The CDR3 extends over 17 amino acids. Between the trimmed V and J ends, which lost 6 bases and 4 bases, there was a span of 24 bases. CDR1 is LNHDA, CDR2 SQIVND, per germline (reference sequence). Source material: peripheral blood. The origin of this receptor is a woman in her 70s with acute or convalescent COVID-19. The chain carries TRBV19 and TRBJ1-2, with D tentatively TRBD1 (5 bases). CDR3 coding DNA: TGTGCCAGTAGAAACCAAGCCGGGGGTTATTCTTCCTATGGCTACACCTTC. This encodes CASRNQAGGYSSYGYTF. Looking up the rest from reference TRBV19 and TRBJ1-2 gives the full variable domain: DGGITQSPKYLFRKEGQNVTLSCEQNLNHDAMYWYRQDPGQGLRLIYYSQIVNDFQKGDIAEGYSVSREKKESFPLTVTSAQKNPTAFYLCASRNQAGGYSSYGYTFGSGTRLTVV.